The clone carrying this T cell receptor (beta chain) was seen a few times. The source of the sample is a study of cytomegalovirus exposure and HLA in healthy donors. The assay was immunoSEQ multiplex PCR, and TCRdb's table has in-frame clones only and misses some. The sample has 250,000 or so clones, more than 75% seen once. There are 15 residues in the CDR3. V shed 0 bases, J shed 2 bases, and the junction held 1 base outside the gene matches. CDR1 LGHNA and CDR2 YSLEER come from the germline V gene. Sample: PBMCs. V usage is TRBV4-3 and J usage is TRBJ2-1, with 7 bases fitting TRBD1. The sequence was obtained from a man aged 18 to 30 in good health and CMV-seronegative. The CDR3 is CASSQDTGAYNEQFF. The CDR3 DNA is TGCGCCAGCAGCCAAGACACAGGGGCCTACAATGAGCAGTTCTTC.